The 27 T cell receptor beta chains below come from one sample, sequenced in a study of early T cells in non-severe SARS-CoV-2 infection. One entry per CDR3 protein results from TCRdb running MiXCR on the 5' RACE reads. The data contain roughly 100,000 distinct CDR3 sequences, 13% of them seen just once; the ten biggest clones take up approximately 2.3%. Sample: whole blood. The receptor source for this set is an adult who was a healthcare worker with PCR-confirmed SARS-CoV-2 infection or an uninfected control (not recorded which).

This clonotype was observed a handful of times. This chain uses TRBV28 with TRBJ2-1, with 7 bases lining up with TRBD1. This CDR3 has 15 residues. Germline V gene sequence: CDR1 MDHEN, CDR2 SYDVKM. Losses at the gene ends were 10 bases for V and 7 bases for J; bases not matched to a gene: 16. The CDR3 coding sequence is TGTGCCACCACGGTGGACAGGTCGAGGGCTAATGAGCAGTTCTTC. Residues: CATTVDRSRANEQFF. The variable domain in full, with the rest retrieved from reference TRBV28 and TRBJ2-1, is DVKVTQSSRYLVKRTGEKVFLECVQDMDHENMFWYRQDPGLGLRLIYFSYDVKMKEKGDIPEGYSVSREKKERFSLILESASTNQTSMYLCATTVDRSRANEQFFGPGTRLTVL.

This clonotype was counted a few times. The J gene is TRBJ1-1, the V gene TRBV6-1; D gene uncertain. V lost 6 bases and J 12 bases, leaving 20 bases between the germline ends. CDR1 is MNHNS, CDR2 SASEGT, per germline. The CDR3 loop spans 13 amino acids. The CDR3 DNA sequence: TGTGCCAGCAGCCCGTCTAATTTTTATAATCCTTTCTTT. Translating it yields CASSPSNFYNPFF.

This clonotype was seen only a few times. The chain is built from TRBV6-5 and TRBJ2-5; the match to TRBD2 covers 14 bases. The CDR3 sequence is 16 residues long. Losses at the gene ends were 6 bases for V and 3 bases for J; bases not matched to a gene: 6. CDR1 MNHEY and CDR2 SVGAGI come from the germline V gene. CDR3 sequence reads: CASRRWTSGGKETQYF. In nucleotides, the CDR3 is TGTGCCAGCAGGCGCTGGACTAGCGGGGGGAAAGAGACCCAGTACTTC.

In this sample, this clonotype turned up a few times. This chain uses TRBV20-1 with TRBJ2-1, with D perhaps TRBD2 (5 bases). Germline V gene sequence: CDR1 DFQATT, CDR2 SNEGSKA (reference sequence). Trimming took off 8 bases at V and 7 bases at J, with 12 bases between the two ends. This CDR3 has 11 residues. The CDR3 region has the DNA TGCAGTACATTAGCGCAGAATGAGCAGTTCTTC. This translates into CSTLAQNEQFF.

The V call is TRBV20-1, the J call TRBJ1-1; no reliable D call. The CDR3 loop spans 13 amino acids. Germline values: CDR1 DFQATT, CDR2 SNEGSKA (reference sequence). The V gene lost 0 bases and the J gene lost 8 bases, with 13 bases spanning the gap. This CDR3 is CSARDLVLEEAFF. The CDR3 bases are TGCAGTGCTAGAGACCTAGTATTGGAGGAAGCTTTCTTT.

This clonotype was seen ten or more times. The V gene is TRBV7-2, the J gene TRBJ2-3, with a tentative D call TRBD2 (5 bases). The CDR3 spans 15 residues. CDR1 and CDR2 from the germline V gene are SGHTA and FQGNSA. Trimming removed 4 bases at V and 2 bases at J, with 13 bases between. CDR3 bases: TGTGCCAGCAGCTCCGCAGCGGTGTCCACAGATACGCAGTATTTT. It codes for CASSSAAVSTDTQYF. Using reference TRBV7-2 and TRBJ2-3 for the parts outside the CDR3, the full variable domain is GAGVSQSPSNKVTEKGKDVELRCDPISGHTALYWYRQSLGQGLEFLIYFQGNSAPDKSGLPSDRFSAERTGGSVSTLTIQRTQQEDSAVYLCASSSAAVSTDTQYFGPGTRLTVL.

This clonotype was recorded at least ten times. The chain uses TRBV7-2 and TRBJ2-3, with 9 bases fitting TRBD2. The CDR3 has 17 amino acids. The germline V gene has CDR1 SGHTA and CDR2 FQGNSA. J lost 5 bases, V lost 1 base, and 10 bases had no gene match. The CDR3 loop reads CASSLGGGGGIKDTQYF. CDR3 in DNA: TGTGCCAGCAGCTTAGGCGGCGGGGGGGGAATTAAAGATACGCAGTATTTT.

V is TRBV28 and J is TRBJ1-4; 7 bases map to TRBD1. CDR3 length: 14 amino acids. Germline values: CDR1 MDHEN, CDR2 SYDVKM. Germline trimming cut 3 bases from V and 8 bases from J; bases unmatched to any gene: 6. This CDR3 is CASSLRGRREKLFF. The CDR3 DNA reads TGTGCCAGCAGTTTGAGGGGGCGCCGAGAAAAACTGTTTTTT.

The chain uses TRBV29-1 and TRBJ1-1, with D uncertain. CDR3 size: 12 residues. V dropped 5 bases and J dropped 4 bases, with 11 bases sitting between them. Germline V gene lookup returns CDR1 SQVTM and CDR2 ANQGSEA. DNA for the CDR3: TGCAGCGTTTCAATCGGGCTCACTGAAGCTTTCTTT. Protein: CSVSIGLTEAFF.

The table lists this clonotype with many counts. The genes are TRBV18 and TRBJ1-1, with D unclear. V lost 3 bases, J lost 6 bases, and 11 bases lay in between. The germline V gene encodes CDR1 KGHSH and CDR2 LQKENI. This CDR3 spans 13 amino acids. The CDR3 loop reads CASSPIGGPEAFF. DNA for the CDR3: TGTGCCAGCTCACCCATAGGTGGACCTGAAGCTTTCTTT.

This clonotype was recorded a few times. The genes are TRBV7-9 and TRBJ1-3; D call uncertain. CDR1 is SEHNR, CDR2 FQNEAQ, per germline (reference sequence). The CDR3 contains 18 residues. V dropped 5 bases and J dropped 6 bases, with 26 bases sitting between them. The chain's CDR3 is CASSPVRAARGAENTIYF. The CDR3 nucleotides read TGTGCCAGCAGCCCAGTAAGGGCGGCCCGGGGAGCTGAAAACACCATATATTTT.

The table lists this clonotype with a few counts. V and J are TRBV11-2 and TRBJ2-7, with D tentatively TRBD2 (6 bases). The CDR3 consists of 14 residues. Germline loops: CDR1 SGHAT, CDR2 FQNNGV. Between the trimmed V and J ends, which lost 5 bases and 4 bases, there was a span of 15 bases. The CDR3, as DNA: TGTGCCAGCAGCCCCAAAGCGGGTGCGTACGAGCAGTACTTC. Translating gives CASSPKAGAYEQYF.

The J gene is TRBJ2-5, the V gene TRBV12-3 or TRBV12-4, with 7 bases fitting TRBD1. CDR3 length equals 15 residues. J lost 2 bases, V lost 4 bases, and 7 bases had no gene match. The chain's CDR3 is CASSSGTVGQETQYF. In DNA, the CDR3 is TGTGCCAGCAGTTCCGGGACAGTGGGACAAGAGACCCAGTACTTC.

The sample holds many counts of this clonotype. The CDR3 region is CASSLLTGANNEQFF. CDR3 nucleotides: TGTGCCAGCAGCTTGCTGACGGGGGCGAACAATGAGCAGTTCTTC. V and J are TRBV4-2 and TRBJ2-1; D may be TRBD1 or TRBD2 (6 bases each). This CDR3 has 15 residues. In germline, CDR1 is LGHNA, CDR2 YNFKEQ. V was shortened by 5 bases and J by 5 bases, with 16 bases between the two germline ends.

The V and J genes are TRBV5-1 and TRBJ1-1, with 7 bases matching TRBD1. The CDR3 runs to 14 residues. Unmatched junction bases numbered 7, after V lost 3 bases and J lost 5 bases. The germline gives CDR1 SGHRS, CDR2 YFSETQ. The DNA for the CDR3 is TGCGCCAGCAGCTCCCCGGGACAGCGGACTGAAGCTTTCTTT. Translation: CASSSPGQRTEAFF.

V gene TRBV18 combines with J gene TRBJ2-1, with 7 bases that match TRBD1. Germline assignment: CDR1 KGHSH and CDR2 LQKENI. CDR3 length: 18 amino acids. Losses at the gene ends were 6 bases for V and 7 bases for J; bases not matched to a gene: 21. The CDR3 nucleotides read TGTGCCAGCTCCCCGGGACAGCCCGGGTGGGCTGGGCAGAATGAGCAGTTCTTC. It codes for CASSPGQPGWAGQNEQFF.

This clonotype has ten or more counts. The chain joins TRBV5-6 to TRBJ2-1, with D perhaps TRBD1 (5 bases). Per the germline V gene, CDR1 is SGHDT and CDR2 is YYEEEE. The CDR3 spans 12 residues. Trimming left V 7 bases short and J 10 bases short, with 15 bases between. CDR3 loop: CASANPRAEQFF. The CDR3 bases are TGTGCCAGCGCCAACCCCAGGGCAGAGCAGTTCTTC.

This clonotype appeared a few times. The CDR3 reads CASRARVEVGELFF. Written as DNA, the CDR3 is TGTGCCAGCAGGGCAAGAGTAGAGGTCGGGGAGCTGTTTTTT. The V gene is TRBV7-2, the J gene TRBJ2-2, with no clear D. V was trimmed by 6 bases and J by 7 bases, leaving 15 bases between them. The CDR3 length is 14 residues. Germline CDR1 reads SGHTA; CDR2 reads FQGNSA.

There are many counts of this clonotype. The chain joins TRBV18 to TRBJ2-1, with TRBD1 matching 7 bases. CDR3 length equals 16 residues. The ends lost 5 bases at V and 0 bases at J; junction bases unmatched: 7. CDR1 and CDR2 from the germline V gene are KGHSH and LQKENI. Here the CDR3 DNA reads TGTGCCAGCTCATTACAGGGGCCGGCCTCCTACAATGAGCAGTTCTTC. This sequence encodes CASSLQGPASYNEQFF.

The CDR3 sequence is CASSEYGGVGTGELFF. The CDR3 DNA sequence: TGTGCCAGCAGTGAATATGGGGGTGTGGGCACCGGGGAGCTGTTTTTT. The chain combines TRBV6-1 with TRBJ2-2, with D tentatively TRBD1 or TRBD2 (5 bases each). The V end lost 2 bases, the J end lost 4 bases, and 14 bases lay between the germline ends. Germline CDR1 and CDR2: MNHNS and SASEGT. The CDR3 runs to 16 residues.

This clonotype was detected many times. This chain uses TRBV5-6 with TRBJ1-2; no firm D call. V was cut by 4 bases and J by 3 bases, with 13 bases left in between. This CDR3 spans 14 amino acids. CDR1 is SGHDT, CDR2 YYEEEE, per germline. CDR3 nucleotides: TGTGCCAGCAGCCTAGGACCGATGTACTATGGCTACACCTTC. Its protein product is CASSLGPMYYGYTF.

This clonotype was counted only a few times. The CDR3: CSAEGYSTDTQYF. In nucleotides, the CDR3 is TGCAGCGCCGAGGGCTACTCCACTGATACGCAGTATTTT. This chain connects TRBV29-1 to TRBJ2-3; TRBD2 is a possible D gene (5 bases). The CDR3 length is 13 residues. V gave up 7 bases and J gave up 6 bases, with 17 bases separating them. Germline assignment: CDR1 SQVTM and CDR2 ANQGSEA.

This clonotype was seen a handful of times. V gene TRBV19 combines with J gene TRBJ2-3; no clear D gene. The CDR3 contains 15 residues. Germline CDR1 LNHDA, CDR2 SQIVND (reference sequence). Trimming left V 6 bases short and J 0 bases short, with 13 bases between. This CDR3 reads CASRPLGTSTDTQYF. Here the CDR3 DNA reads TGTGCCAGTAGGCCACTTGGAACTAGCACAGATACGCAGTATTTT.

This clonotype was counted ten times or more. J is TRBJ1-6 and V is TRBV5-1; 7 positions agree with TRBD1. CDR3 size: 15 residues. Losses at the gene ends were 0 bases for V and 7 bases for J; bases not matched to a gene: 4. Looked up from germline, CDR1 is SGHRS and CDR2 is YFSETQ. CDR3 DNA sequence: TGCGCCAGCAGCTTGGGGGACAGTAAAAATTCACCCCTCCACTTT. Protein: CASSLGDSKNSPLHF.

The rearrangement joins TRBV3-1 to TRBJ2-5, with a weak D call TRBD2 (5 bases). The V gene's germline CDR1 is LGHDT and CDR2 YNNKEL (reference sequence). The CDR3 has 15 residues. V lost 1 base and J lost 4, with 13 bases in between. This CDR3 is CASSQVAGGGETQYF. In DNA form, the CDR3 reads TGTGCCAGCAGCCAAGTGGCGGGCGGAGGAGAGACCCAGTACTTC.

The rearrangement joins TRBV6-1 to TRBJ1-1; 7 nucleotides line up with TRBD1. CDR3 size: 12 residues. The J segment lost 12 bases and the V segment lost 5 bases, leaving 9 bases of the junction unmatched. Germline V gives CDR1 MNHNS, CDR2 SASEGT. CDR3 region: CASSLSKGAPFF. The CDR3 coding sequence is TGTGCCAGCAGTCTTTCCAAGGGGGCCCCTTTCTTT.

This clonotype was detected ten times or more. The chain has TRBV3-1 and TRBJ2-7; D is possibly TRBD2 (5 bases). The CDR3 covers 16 residues. CDR1 LGHDT and CDR2 YNNKEL come from the germline V gene (reference sequence). Deletions cut 9 bases from V and 0 bases from J, with 21 bases between. The CDR3 loop reads CASPPSGLWGSYEQYF. In DNA form, the CDR3 reads TGTGCCAGTCCTCCAAGCGGATTGTGGGGCTCCTACGAGCAGTACTTC.